This T cell receptor (beta chain) was profiled in a study of shared clonotypes between healthy human individuals. Overall study: Per-donor plates numbered three CD4 naive, three CD4 memory, two CD8 naive and one CD8 memory. Study-level points and caveats: Generation probability values for non-shared clonotypes were lower than those for clonotypes shared by all four donors. An effect of sequencing depth on clonotype sharing among donors was expected.

In regard to this clone: The antigen is unknown.

HIV-negative, healthy adults without recent acute infections or vaccinations were the donors. The data were produced by immunoSEQ multiplex PCR, yet TCRdb's version contains in-frame clones alone and is incomplete. The sample carries 2.5 million or so clones, approximately 94% recorded once. The CDR3 spans 14 residues. The germline CDR1 and CDR2 sequences are LNHDA and SQIVND (reference sequence). With 9 bases removed from V and 0 bases from J, the gap between germline ends came to 14 bases. The sample taken for sequencing was naive CD4+ T cells sorted from blood. Subset described: CD45RA+ positively selected. The chain couples TRBV19 to TRBJ1-1; no reliable D call. This sequence was found in a man in his late teens or twenties in good health. The CDR3 region is CASTREGMNTEAFF. As DNA, the CDR3 is TGTGCCAGCACAAGGGAAGGGATGAACACTGAAGCTTTCTTT.